This is a list of T cell receptor beta chains from one sample in a study of T cells in localized non-small cell lung cancer. Using immunoSEQ multiplex PCR, the repertoire was profiled, and TCRdb retains in-frame clones only, with some absent. This table holds just under 20,000 clones, about nine tenths found once. Here the sequenced sample was peripheral blood, taken before any cancer treatment. The source of these receptors is a man between 40 and 70 years old with stage I lung adenocarcinoma. Both conserved end residues are part of each CDR3. D genes are given only for firm matches.

D: TRBD2
V: TRBV7-2
length: 16
J: TRBJ2-1
CDR3: CASSLDPSGLYNEQFF

D: .
V: TRBV19
length: 14
J: TRBJ2-7
CDR3: CASSIGGQFNEQYF

D: .
V: TRBV14
length: 15
J: TRBJ1-1
CDR3: CASSQGGAGNTEAFF

D: .
V: TRBV2
length: 16
J: TRBJ2-7
CDR3: CASSEAQTGQSYEQYF

D: TRBD2
V: TRBV2
length: 15
J: TRBJ2-3
CDR3: CASRDIAGGPSTQYF

D: TRBD1
V: TRBV7-9
length: 19
J: TRBJ2-1
CDR3: CASIRTGTGGERRDNEQFF

D: .
V: TRBV28
length: 13
J: TRBJ2-7
CDR3: CASRRGSSYEQYF

D: TRBD1
V: TRBV5-6
length: 15
J: TRBJ1-5
CDR3: CASSPGTGAAQPQHF

D: .
V: TRBV5-8
length: 15
J: TRBJ1-2
CDR3: CASSLNEGDPYGYTF

D: TRBD2
V: TRBV5-4
length: 15
J: TRBJ2-1
CDR3: CASSLVAGAGNEQFF

D: TRBD1
V: TRBV27
length: 15
J: TRBJ2-2
CDR3: CAPISGTGATGELFF

D: TRBD1
V: TRBV10-1
length: 12
J: TRBJ1-1
CDR3: CASGQGYTEAFF

D: .
V: TRBV21-1
length: 10
J: TRBJ2-7
CDR3: CASGNCEQYF

D: .
V: TRBV5-4
length: 13
J: TRBJ1-1
CDR3: CATLDGLNTEAFF

D: TRBD1
V: TRBV6-1
length: 14
J: TRBJ1-2
CDR3: CAGTKTGAYYGYTF

D: .
V: TRBV5-1
length: 12
J: TRBJ2-5
CDR3: CATMTGQETQYF

D: .
V: TRBV5-8
length: 11
J: TRBJ2-7
CDR3: CASSLGQEQYF

D: .
V: TRBV4-1
length: 13
J: TRBJ1-2
CDR3: CASSPVPAPGYTF

D: .
V: TRBV2
length: 15
J: TRBJ1-5
CDR3: CASSSRILGNQPQHF

D: TRBD1
V: TRBV27
length: 15
J: TRBJ2-7
CDR3: CASSLTGGSPYEQYF

D: .
V: TRBV19
length: 14
J: TRBJ2-3
CDR3: CASTISSAVDTQYF

D: .
V: TRBV7-2
length: 15
J: TRBJ2-1
CDR3: CASSLIVQKVDEQFF

D: .
V: TRBV27
length: 15
J: TRBJ2-2
CDR3: CASSLIDSMNGELFF

D: TRBD1
V: TRBV28
length: 16
J: TRBJ1-4
CDR3: CASHRDRGLTNEKLFF

D: TRBD1
V: TRBV4-1
length: 15
J: TRBJ1-2
CDR3: CASSQGMTGNYGYTF

D: TRBD1
V: TRBV11-3
length: 13
J: TRBJ2-7
CDR3: CASSSGQGYEQYF

D: .
V: TRBV28
length: 15
J: TRBJ1-2
CDR3: CASSLVGSGNYGYTF

D: TRBD1
V: TRBV10-2
length: 17
J: TRBJ2-2
CDR3: CASRDIAGTAGTGELFF

D: .
V: TRBV27
length: 17
J: TRBJ2-1
CDR3: CASSLSGLRAAGNEQFF

D: .
V: TRBV30
length: 15
J: TRBJ2-3
CDR3: CAWSRSGFSTDTQYF

D: TRBD2
V: TRBV4-2
length: 15
J: TRBJ2-7
CDR3: CASSQGGAGVGEQYF

D: .
V: TRBV7-2
length: 15
J: TRBJ2-2
CDR3: CASSSNRAGTGELFF

D: .
V: TRBV5-1
length: 13
J: TRBJ1-1
CDR3: CASSLPGLTEAFF

D: .
V: TRBV30
length: 13
J: TRBJ1-1
CDR3: CAFQGIDNTEAFF

D: .
V: TRBV2
length: 13
J: TRBJ2-2
CDR3: CASRIQGSGELFF

D: .
V: TRBV5-4
length: 17
J: TRBJ1-1
CDR3: CASSLSWGGSVNTEAFF

D: .
V: TRBV19
length: 13
J: TRBJ1-1
CDR3: CASSGGGTTEAFF

D: .
V: TRBV14
length: 15
J: TRBJ2-2
CDR3: CASSQVYGSTGELFF

D: .
V: TRBV9
length: 14
J: TRBJ2-7
CDR3: CASSVASHAYEQYF

D: .
V: TRBV19
length: 13
J: TRBJ2-5
CDR3: CASSLRRGETQYF

D: .
V: TRBV5-6
length: 13
J: TRBJ1-5
CDR3: CASSSRSNQPQHF